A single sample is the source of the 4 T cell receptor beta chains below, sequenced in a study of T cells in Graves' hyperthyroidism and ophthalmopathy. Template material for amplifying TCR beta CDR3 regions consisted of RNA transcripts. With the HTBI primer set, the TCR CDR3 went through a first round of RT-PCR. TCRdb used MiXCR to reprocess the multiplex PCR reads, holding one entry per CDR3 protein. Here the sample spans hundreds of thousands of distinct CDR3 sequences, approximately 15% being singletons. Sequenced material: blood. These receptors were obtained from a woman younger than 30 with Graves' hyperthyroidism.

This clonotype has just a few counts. The CDR3 DNA sequence: TGTGCCAGCAGTCCCGGGGGGGGCGCCAACATTCAGTACTTC. The encoded protein is CASSPGGGANIQYF. The chain links TRBV27 to TRBJ2-4, with TRBD2 matching over 8 bases. Germline assignment: CDR1 MNHEY and CDR2 SMNVEV (reference sequence). The CDR3 loop spans 14 amino acids. V was clipped by 5 bases and J by 7 bases; unmatched bases: 7.

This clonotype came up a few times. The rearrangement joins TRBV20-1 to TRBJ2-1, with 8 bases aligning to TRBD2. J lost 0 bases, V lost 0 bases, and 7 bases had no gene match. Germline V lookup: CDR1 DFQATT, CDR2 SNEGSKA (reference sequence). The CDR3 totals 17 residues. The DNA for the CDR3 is TGCAGTGCTAGAGATGGTGCCAGCGGGAGCTCCTACAATGAGCAGTTCTTC. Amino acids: CSARDGASGSSYNEQFF.

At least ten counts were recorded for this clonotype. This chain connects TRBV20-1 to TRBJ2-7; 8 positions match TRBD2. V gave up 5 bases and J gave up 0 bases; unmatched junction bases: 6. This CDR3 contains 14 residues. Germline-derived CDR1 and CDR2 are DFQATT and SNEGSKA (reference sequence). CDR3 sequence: CSASSGRSSYEQYF. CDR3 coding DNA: TGCAGTGCTTCTAGCGGGCGTAGCTCCTACGAGCAGTACTTC.

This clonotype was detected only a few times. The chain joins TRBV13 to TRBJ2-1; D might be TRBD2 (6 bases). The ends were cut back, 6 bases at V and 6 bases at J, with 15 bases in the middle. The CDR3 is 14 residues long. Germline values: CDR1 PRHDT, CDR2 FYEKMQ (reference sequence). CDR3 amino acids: CASRGMGGRNEQFF. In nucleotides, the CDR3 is TGTGCCAGCAGGGGGATGGGGGGACGCAATGAGCAGTTCTTC.